Listed here are 31 T cell receptor beta chains from one sample, sequenced in a study of a mutant IDH1 vaccine in newly diagnosed glioma (dated by TCRdb to the early 2020s). The meaning of the sample's time point label: week 23, last vaccination. Every vaccine dose consisted of 300 ug of a 20-mer mutant IDH1 peptide in Montanide, administered subcutaneously together with topical imiquimod. Antigens for these TCRs are unknown. Library construction relied on the immunoSEQ multiplex PCR assay. TCRdb limited this immuneACCESS table to in-frame rearrangements with V and J called. A share of clones is missing; checked studies link under half to unresolved V genes, and the rest is unexplained. The sample has tens of thousands of clones on record, around 80% of them singletons. 6.5% to 9.5% of the sample comes from the top ten. The sample was PBMCs, taken from a glioma patient whose treatment included an IDH1 peptide vaccine. These receptors all come from a middle-aged woman with glioma. Some clones in this sample may be carry-over from other donors' samples.

The chain recombines TRBV18 with TRBJ2-5; TRBD1 matches 9 bases. V lost 2 bases and J lost 0; bases outside the gene matches: 1. Germline assignment: CDR1 KGHSH and CDR2 LQKENI. CDR3 length: 15 amino acids. This CDR3 is CASSPGDRDQETQYF. As DNA, the CDR3 is TGTGCCAGCTCACCAGGGGACAGGGACCAAGAGACCCAGTACTTC.

Only one count was recorded for this clone. The chain links TRBV6-5 to TRBJ1-1, with D unresolved. The germline V gene encodes CDR1 MNHEY and CDR2 SVGAGI. There are 13 residues in the CDR3. Trimming pared 4 bases from V and 5 bases from J, leaving 11 bases between. CDR3 sequence: CASSSGSGTEAFF. CDR3 nucleotides: TGTGCCAGCAGTTCCGGTTCGGGGACTGAAGCTTTCTTT.

J is TRBJ2-2 and V is TRBV2; 8 nucleotides agree with TRBD2. Germline-derived CDR1 and CDR2 are SNHLY and FYNNEI. This CDR3 contains 16 residues. With V trimmed by 4 bases and J by 0 bases, 4 bases remained unmatched. The CDR3 spells CASSGPGLANTGELFF. Here the CDR3 DNA reads TGTGCCAGCAGTGGACCGGGACTAGCGAACACCGGGGAGCTGTTTTTT.

The chain combines TRBV7-9 with TRBJ1-2, with 9 bases identical to TRBD1. CDR3 size: 13 residues. The germline gives CDR1 SEHNR, CDR2 FQNEAQ (reference sequence). V lost 4 bases to trimming and J lost 7 bases; unmatched junction nucleotides: 4. CDR3 region: CASSSQGASGYTF. The CDR3 DNA reads TGTGCCAGCAGCTCACAGGGGGCCAGTGGCTACACCTTC.

The chain recombines TRBV5-6 with TRBJ2-3; D call uncertain. Per germline, CDR1 SGHDT and CDR2 YYEEEE. Trimming removed 4 bases from V and 4 bases from J, with 10 bases in between. CDR3 length: 13 amino acids. The CDR3 protein is CASSPMNADTQYF. CDR3 sequence (DNA): TGTGCCAGCAGCCCCATGAACGCAGATACGCAGTATTTT.

The chain uses TRBV7-2 and TRBJ1-2; D is unclear. CDR1 is SGHTA and CDR2 is FQGNSA in the germline V gene. CDR3 length: 16 amino acids. The germline V and J ends were trimmed by 1 base and 2 bases, with 14 bases remaining between them. In DNA, the CDR3 is TGTGCCAGCAGCTTAGGGGGTGGCAGCTTCAACTATGGCTACACCTTC. Translated: CASSLGGGSFNYGYTF. Full variable domain (missing parts from reference TRBV7-2 and TRBJ1-2): GAGVSQSPSNKVTEKGKDVELRCDPISGHTALYWYRQSLGQGLEFLIYFQGNSAPDKSGLPSDRFSAERTGGSVSTLTIQRTQQEDSAVYLCASSLGGGSFNYGYTFGSGTRLTVV.

The chain carries TRBV7-3 and TRBJ1-2, with a possible D match to TRBD1 (5 bases). This CDR3 spans 13 amino acids. V lost 5 bases and J lost 8, with 15 bases in between. In germline, CDR1 is SGHTA, CDR2 FQGTGA. CDR3 sequence (DNA): TGTGCCAGCAGCCCGGGACTCCTTATGGGCTACACCTTC. Protein: CASSPGLLMGYTF.

The CDR3 DNA sequence: TGTGCCATCGACACAGGGGGGTCAAGGGACGAGCAGTACTTC. Amino acids: CAIDTGGSRDEQYF. The chain employs TRBV28 and TRBJ2-7; 8 positions match TRBD1. V lost 10 bases, J lost 5 bases, and 13 bases stayed unmatched. CDR3 length equals 14 residues. CDR1 is MDHEN, CDR2 SYDVKM, per germline.

This clone was detected a few times. The chain joins TRBV19 to TRBJ1-2, with D unresolved. CDR1 is LNHDA, CDR2 SQIVND, per germline (reference sequence). V lost 4 bases, J lost 3 bases, and 6 bases lay in between. The CDR3 sequence is 12 residues long. The CDR3 sequence is CASSREYYGYTF. In DNA form, the CDR3 reads TGTGCCAGTAGTAGGGAGTACTATGGCTACACCTTC.

This chain links TRBV12-2 with TRBJ1-5; TRBD1, the table's D call, lacks a check against the DNA. TRBV12-2 is a pseudogene. The CDR3 has 14 amino acids. The CDR3: CARAIQGRDQPQHF. The CDR3 nucleotides are TGTGCAAGAGCCATTCAGGGAAGGGATCAGCCCCAGCATTTT.

The chain carries TRBV2 and TRBJ2-3; 8 nucleotides line up with TRBD2. Germline-derived CDR1 and CDR2 are SNHLY and FYNNEI. The CDR3 is made up of 16 amino acids. V dropped 2 bases and J dropped 1; count of bases not matched to a gene: 5. The CDR3: CASSESRGGRTDTQYF. In nucleotides, the CDR3 is TGTGCCAGCAGTGAATCCCGGGGGGGCCGCACAGATACGCAGTATTTT. Full variable domain (remainder filled in from reference TRBV2 and TRBJ2-3): EPEVTQTPSHQVTQMGQEVILRCVPISNHLYFYWYRQILGQKVEFLVSFYNNEISEKSEIFDDQFSVERPDGSNFTLKIRSTKLEDSAMYFCASSESRGGRTDTQYFGPGTRLTVL.

The rearrangement uses TRBV29-1 and TRBJ2-4; D is uncertain. CDR1 and CDR2 from the germline V gene are SQVTM and ANQGSEA. The germline V and J ends were trimmed by 4 bases and 3 bases, with 7 bases remaining between them. The length of the CDR3 is 12 residues. The CDR3 coding sequence is TGCAGCGTTGTAGTGGGCAAAAACATTCAGTACTTC. Its translation is CSVVVGKNIQYF.

The rearrangement uses TRBV27 and TRBJ1-5, with a weak D call TRBD1 (5 bases). The CDR3 sequence is 14 residues long. Germline values: CDR1 MNHEY, CDR2 SMNVEV (reference sequence). V gave up 8 bases and J gave up 1 base, with 12 bases separating them. The CDR3, as DNA: TGTGCCAGCGCCCCCCAGGGAAGCAATCAGCCCCAGCATTTT. Translation gives CASAPQGSNQPQHF.

The chain is built from TRBV10-1 and TRBJ1-1; weak D call: TRBD1 (5 bases). This CDR3 contains 13 residues. The V gene lost 4 bases and the J gene lost 1 base, with 7 bases spanning the gap. Germline V gives CDR1 WNHNN, CDR2 SYGVQD (reference sequence). DNA for the CDR3: TGCGCCAGCAGTGCTGACAGGAACACTGAAGCTTTCTTT. Translation: CASSADRNTEAFF.

V usage is TRBV4-1 and J usage is TRBJ2-7; D gene uncertain. V gave up 1 base and J gave up 3 bases, with 7 bases separating them. This CDR3 region has 13 residues. Germline V gene data show CDR1 as MGHRA and CDR2 as YSYEKL. CDR3: CASSQGQLYEQYF. CDR3 in DNA: TGCGCCAGCAGCCAAGGGCAGCTCTACGAGCAGTACTTC.

The V call is TRBV7-9, the J call TRBJ2-7; 9 bases fit TRBD2. The V gene end was trimmed by 1 base and the J gene end by 7 bases; junction bases not matched to a gene: 2. The CDR3 is 13 amino acids. Per the germline V gene, CDR1 is SEHNR and CDR2 is FQNEAQ (reference sequence). The CDR3: CASSLVLAGEQYF. For the CDR3, the DNA is TGTGCCAGCAGCTTAGTGCTAGCGGGGGAGCAGTACTTC.

The chain carries TRBV6-6 and TRBJ2-5; tentative D call: TRBD2 (5 bases). V lost 7 bases and J lost 5, with 14 bases in between. CDR3 length: 13 residues. Per the germline V gene, CDR1 is MNHNY and CDR2 is SVGAGI (reference sequence). The CDR3 nucleotides are TGTGCCAGCATTAACCGGAGCGGTGAGACCCAGTACTTC. It translates to CASINRSGETQYF.

The chain carries TRBV5-1 and TRBJ2-5, with D unclear. V lost 2 bases and J 0 bases, leaving 5 bases between the germline ends. This CDR3 contains 13 residues. CDR1 and CDR2 (germline): SGHRS, YFSETQ. The CDR3 sequence: CASSLGYQETQYF. DNA of the CDR3: TGCGCCAGCAGCTTAGGGTACCAAGAGACCCAGTACTTC.

The chain couples TRBV6-5 to TRBJ2-1; D uncertain. The germline V gene has CDR1 MNHEY and CDR2 SVGAGI. V lost 2 bases and J lost 6, with 11 bases in between. This CDR3 has 14 residues. CDR3 sequence reads: CASSYATALNEQFF. As DNA, the CDR3 is TGTGCCAGCAGTTACGCCACGGCGCTCAATGAGCAGTTCTTC.

The V gene is TRBV6-1, the J gene TRBJ1-1; possibly TRBD1 for D (6 bases). There are 14 residues in the CDR3. V lost 1 base to trimming and J lost 5 bases, with 11 bases between them. Germline assignment: CDR1 MNHNS and CDR2 SASEGT. CDR3 nucleotides: TGTGCCAGCAGTGAAGGGGGGGCAGGGACTGAAGCTTTCTTT. It specifies CASSEGGAGTEAFF.

The rearrangement joins TRBV30 to TRBJ2-7, with TRBD1 matching 11 bases. Trimming removed 2 bases from V and 3 bases from J; junction bases left unmatched: 6. The CDR3 contains 15 residues. Germline-derived CDR1 and CDR2 are GTSNPN and SVGIG (reference sequence). The chain's CDR3 is CAWSLTGTGGYEQYF. Written as DNA, the CDR3 is TGTGCCTGGAGTCTCACCGGGACAGGGGGCTACGAGCAGTACTTC.

This chain joins TRBV9 and TRBJ2-7, with D unclear. V was shortened by 2 bases and J by 2 bases, with 14 bases between the two germline ends. This CDR3 spans 15 amino acids. Germline V gives CDR1 SGDLS, CDR2 YYNGEE. The CDR3 DNA is TGTGCCAGCAGCGTTCATGGGGTCGATACCTACGAGCAGTACTTC. Protein product: CASSVHGVDTYEQYF.

V usage is TRBV5-6 and J usage is TRBJ1-2; no clear D gene. Trimming shortened V by 0 bases and J by 5 bases, and 11 bases separated the two germline ends. This CDR3 is built from 14 residues. The germline gives CDR1 SGHDT, CDR2 YYEEEE. CDR3 coding DNA: TGTGCCAGCAGCTTGGGGCTTTCTAGGTATGGCTACACCTTC. Its protein product is CASSLGLSRYGYTF.

The rearrangement links TRBV6-6 to TRBJ2-5, with TRBD2 matching over 8 bases. The CDR3 spans 12 residues. With 8 bases clipped from V and 5 bases from J, the junction kept 4 bases outside the gene matches. CDR1 and CDR2 (germline): MNHNY, SVGAGI (reference sequence). The CDR3 is CASLGGGETQYF. DNA of the CDR3: TGTGCCAGCCTCGGCGGGGGGGAGACCCAGTACTTC.

This chain uses TRBV2 with TRBJ2-3; D possibly corresponds to TRBD2 (5 bases). Trimming pared 5 bases from V and 2 bases from J, leaving 14 bases between. Germline CDR1 SNHLY, CDR2 FYNNEI. This CDR3 has 15 amino acids. The CDR3 region has the DNA TGTGCCAGCAGTCTAGGACTGGCCGTCACAGATACGCAGTATTTT. This encodes CASSLGLAVTDTQYF.

The rearrangement uses TRBV30 and TRBJ1-2; TRBD1 is a possible D gene (5 bases). The V and J ends lost 0 bases and 8 bases respectively, with 13 bases between them. CDR3 size: 13 residues. From germline, CDR1 is GTSNPN and CDR2 SVGIG (reference sequence). CDR3 nucleotide sequence: TGTGCCTGGAGTGTTAGCAGGGCGGAAGGCTACACCTTC. Encoded protein: CAWSVSRAEGYTF.

This clone was observed a few times. CDR3 sequence (DNA): TGTGCCAGCAGCTTAGGAGACAGGGGAACTCAGCCCCAGCATTTT. It translates to CASSLGDRGTQPQHF. The chain carries TRBV7-6 and TRBJ1-5; 8 bases are shared with TRBD1. The CDR3 covers 15 residues. Germline lookup yields CDR1 SGHVS and CDR2 FNYEAQ. The ends lost 1 base at V and 6 bases at J; junction bases unmatched: 5. The variable domain in full, with the rest retrieved from reference TRBV7-6 and TRBJ1-5, is GAGVSQSPRYKVTKRGQDVALRCDPISGHVSLYWYRQALGQGPEFLTYFNYEAQQDKSGLPNDRFSAERPEGSISTLTIQRTEQRDSAMYRCASSLGDRGTQPQHFGDGTRLSIL.

This rearrangement joins TRBV28 to TRBJ1-1; D ambiguous. CDR3 length equals 13 residues. CDR1 and CDR2 (germline): MDHEN, SYDVKM. With 6 bases removed from V and 6 bases from J, the gap between germline ends came to 14 bases. The CDR3: CASRPALLSEAFF. CDR3 sequence (DNA): TGTGCCAGCAGGCCGGCCCTTCTATCTGAAGCTTTCTTT.

This clone came up once. The CDR3 reads CASSLGRATKSETQYF. CDR3 DNA: TGCGCCAGCAGCTTGGGAAGGGCAACCAAGTCGGAGACCCAGTACTTC. The J gene is TRBJ2-5, the V gene TRBV5-1; D gene ambiguous. Germline V gene sequence: CDR1 SGHRS, CDR2 YFSETQ. The CDR3 is 16 amino acids. The V gene lost 0 bases and the J gene lost 5 bases, with 17 bases spanning the gap.

J is TRBJ2-7 and V is TRBV11-2; a possible D gene is TRBD2 (6 bases). Germline-derived CDR1 and CDR2 are SGHAT and FQNNGV. Trimming took off 5 bases at V and 2 bases at J, with 13 bases between the two ends. The CDR3 has 14 residues. As DNA, the CDR3 is TGTGCCAGCAGCCGTGAGGACTACACCTACGAGCAGTACTTC. Its translation is CASSREDYTYEQYF.

The rearrangement uses TRBV13 and TRBJ1-6; D perhaps matches TRBD1 (6 bases). The CDR3 covers 16 residues. Germline V gene lookup returns CDR1 PRHDT and CDR2 FYEKMQ (reference sequence). V dropped 3 bases and J dropped 10 bases, with 19 bases sitting between them. CDR3 coding DNA: TGTGCCAGCAGCTTCCCCTCGGCCGGGGGCGACTCACCCCTCCACTTT. Protein product: CASSFPSAGGDSPLHF.